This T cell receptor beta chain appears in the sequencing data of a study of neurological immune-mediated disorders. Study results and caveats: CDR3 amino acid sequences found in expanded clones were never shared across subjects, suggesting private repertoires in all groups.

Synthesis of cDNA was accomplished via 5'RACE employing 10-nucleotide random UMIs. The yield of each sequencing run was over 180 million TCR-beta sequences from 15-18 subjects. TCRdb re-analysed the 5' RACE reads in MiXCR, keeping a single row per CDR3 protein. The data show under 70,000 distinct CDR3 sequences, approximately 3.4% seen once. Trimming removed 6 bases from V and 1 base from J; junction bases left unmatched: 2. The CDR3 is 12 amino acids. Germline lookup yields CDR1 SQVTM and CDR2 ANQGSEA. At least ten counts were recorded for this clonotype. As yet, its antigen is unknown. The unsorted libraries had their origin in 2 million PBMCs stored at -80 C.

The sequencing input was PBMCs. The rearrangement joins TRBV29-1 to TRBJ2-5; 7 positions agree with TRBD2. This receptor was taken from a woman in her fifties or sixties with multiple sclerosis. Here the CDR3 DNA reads TGCAGCGTGGGGGAGGGCCAAGAGACCCAGTACTTC. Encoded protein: CSVGEGQETQYF.